These 32 T cell receptor beta chains share one sample of origin, sequenced in a study of shared clonotypes between healthy human individuals (dated by TCRdb to 2019 to 2021). The library was generated by the immunoSEQ multiplex PCR assay. Entries here come from immuneACCESS through TCRdb and include only in-frame sequences with V and J called. Some clones fail to appear in such tables; in the studies checked, an unresolved V gene covers under half of the shortfall, and the cause of the remainder is unknown. The sample data list 780,000 or so clones, and roughly two thirds of these were observed just once. Jointly, the top ten make up under 2% of the sample. The specimen sequenced was memory CD4+ T cells sorted from blood. The cell subset or site label, read with the paper, signifies: CD45RA-negative fraction. These receptors were taken from a woman younger than 45 in good health.

The rearrangement uses TRBV28 and TRBJ2-1; 9 nucleotides line up with TRBD1. Trimming took 0 bases from V and 7 from J; bases not matched to a gene: 13. The length of the CDR3 is 18 residues. Germline CDR1 MDHEN, CDR2 SYDVKM. CDR3: CASSLWELLGTGRNEQFF. The CDR3 bases are TGTGCCAGCAGTTTATGGGAATTACTTGGGACAGGGAGGAATGAGCAGTTCTTC. Variable domain in full (rest from reference TRBV28 and TRBJ2-1): DVKVTQSSRYLVKRTGEKVFLECVQDMDHENMFWYRQDPGLGLRLIYFSYDVKMKEKGDIPEGYSVSREKKERFSLILESASTNQTSMYLCASSLWELLGTGRNEQFFGPGTRLTVL.

Of note for this clone: The junction departs from germline at one end; a sequencing error may be responsible. The chain carries TRBV5-1 and TRBJ2-5; TRBD2 aligns across 11 bases. There are 17 residues in the CDR3. Germline loops: CDR1 SGHRS, CDR2 YFSETQ. CDR3 DNA sequence: TGCGCCAGCAGCTTCCGGGGACTAGCGGAACCACAAGAGACCCTGTACTTC. It is translated as CASSFRGLAEPQETLYF.

This sequence joins TRBV18 and TRBJ2-2, with D possibly TRBD1 on 6 matching bases. V was clipped by 3 bases and J by 4 bases, with 12 bases between them. Germline values: CDR1 KGHSH, CDR2 LQKENI. This CDR3 has 15 residues. The CDR3 DNA sequence: TGTGCCAGCTCACCCGGACAGAGGGTCACCGGGGAGCTGTTTTTT. It translates to CASSPGQRVTGELFF.

The V gene is TRBV9, the J gene TRBJ2-3; D tentatively fits TRBD1 or TRBD2 (5 bases each). The CDR3 is made up of 15 amino acids. V lost 4 bases and J lost 6, with 18 bases in between. The germline gives CDR1 SGDLS, CDR2 YYNGEE. The CDR3: CASSKQDSTGDTQYF. Here the CDR3 DNA reads TGTGCCAGCAGCAAACAGGACTCAACTGGCGATACGCAGTATTTT.

This clone was observed at least ten times. This may be a read error: a much more frequent sequence differs by one nucleotide. Other DNA sequences within the sample encode an identical CDR3. This sequence joins TRBV5-1 and TRBJ1-3, with 9 bases identical to TRBD1. Germline values: CDR1 SGHRS, CDR2 YFSETQ. The CDR3 has 15 residues. V dropped 0 bases and J dropped 3; count of bases not matched to a gene: 1. CDR3 sequence reads: CASSLGDRDGNTIYF. CDR3 sequence (DNA): TGCGCCAGCAGCTTGGGGGACAGGGATGGAAACACCATATATTTT.

CDR3 region: CASSLGKGRTEAFF. CDR3 nucleotide sequence: TGTGCCAGCAGCTTAGGGAAGGGGCGGACTGAAGCTTTCTTT. The rearrangement uses TRBV11-3 and TRBJ1-1; D perhaps matches TRBD1 (5 bases). The CDR3 contains 14 residues. V was pared by 1 base and J by 5 bases, with 11 bases between. The germline gives CDR1 SGHNT, CDR2 YENEEA.

Only a few counts were recorded for this clone. The chain has TRBV30 and TRBJ1-5, with D possibly matching TRBD1 (6 bases). V was trimmed by 3 bases and J by 0 bases, leaving 15 bases between them. Germline lookup yields CDR1 GTSNPN and CDR2 SVGIG (reference sequence). There are 16 residues in the CDR3. The CDR3 spells CAWSQKGGSSNQPQHF. Here the CDR3 DNA reads TGTGCCTGGAGCCAAAAGGGGGGGTCTAGCAATCAGCCCCAGCATTTT.

The rearrangement links TRBV29-1 to TRBJ1-5; 7 bases map to TRBD1. CDR3 length equals 13 residues. CDR1 SQVTM and CDR2 ANQGSEA come from the germline V gene. J gave up 6 bases and V 5 bases, and 7 bases lay outside the gene matches. Written as DNA, the CDR3 is TGCAGCGTTTCCGGACAGGTCGGTCAGCCCCAGCATTTT. Residues: CSVSGQVGQPQHF.

V and J are TRBV5-1 and TRBJ2-2; 7 positions match TRBD2. The germline V gene has CDR1 SGHRS and CDR2 YFSETQ. The ends lost 2 bases at V and 2 bases at J; junction bases unmatched: 6. The CDR3 is made up of 16 amino acids. The CDR3 reads CASSLTGTINTGELFF. The CDR3 DNA reads TGCGCCAGCAGCTTAACCGGGACTATAAACACCGGGGAGCTGTTTTTT.

V gene TRBV27 combines with J gene TRBJ1-1; 8 positions agree with TRBD1. Losses at the gene ends were 7 bases for V and 1 base for J; bases not matched to a gene: 8. Germline assignment: CDR1 MNHEY and CDR2 SMNVEV (reference sequence). The CDR3 has 15 residues. Here the CDR3 reads CASKRTGTGNTEAFF. Written as DNA, the CDR3 is TGTGCCAGCAAGAGAACCGGGACAGGGAACACTGAAGCTTTCTTT.

A remark on this clone: Additional DNA sequences in this sample encode the identical CDR3. The CDR3 DNA is TGTGCCAGCAGCGGACAGGGGATCAGCAATCAGCCCCAGCATTTT. Protein sequence: CASSGQGISNQPQHF. The J gene is TRBJ1-5, the V gene TRBV2; 9 nucleotides align to TRBD1. The CDR3 contains 15 residues. Trimming at V came to 6 bases and at J to 1 base, leaving 4 bases not matched to a gene. The germline CDR1 and CDR2 sequences are SNHLY and FYNNEI.

The V and J genes are TRBV4-1 and TRBJ2-1; TRBD1 or TRBD2 may be the D gene (7 bases each). The germline V gene has CDR1 MGHRA and CDR2 YSYEKL. V lost 8 bases, J lost 7 bases, and 21 bases lay in between. The CDR3 is made up of 15 amino acids. CDR3 region: CASDQGEGRWNEQFF. The CDR3 nucleotides are TGCGCCAGCGATCAGGGGGAGGGCCGGTGGAATGAGCAGTTCTTC.

The chain recombines TRBV4-2 with TRBJ2-6; 9 nucleotides agree with TRBD1. Trimming at V came to 4 bases and at J to 0 bases, leaving 13 bases not matched to a gene. This CDR3 has 20 amino acids. The germline gives CDR1 LGHNA, CDR2 YNFKEQ. CDR3 nucleotide sequence: TGTGCCAGCAGCCGCACCGGGACAGGGCTGAGGTCCTCTGGGGCCAACGTCCTGACTTTC. It specifies CASSRTGTGLRSSGANVLTF.

The genes are TRBV5-4 and TRBJ2-5; maybe TRBD1 (5 bases). The J call is in doubt because the DNA end fits TRBJ2-7 better. Germline V gene lookup returns CDR1 SGHNT and CDR2 YYREEE (reference sequence). The CDR3 totals 13 residues. CDR3 protein: CASSLYRTYEQYF. The CDR3 bases are TGTGCCAGCAGCTTGTACAGGACCTACGAGCAGTACTTC.

This clone was detected only once. V and J are TRBV7-9 and TRBJ2-1; 11 bases line up with TRBD2. After removal of 1 base from V and 9 bases from J, the junction contained 5 bases not matched to a gene. The CDR3 runs 15 residues. Germline V gene data show CDR1 as SEHNR and CDR2 as FQNEAQ (reference sequence). The CDR3 region is CASSLGLAGSGEQFF. The CDR3 DNA reads as TGTGCCAGCAGCTTAGGACTAGCGGGATCCGGTGAGCAGTTCTTC.

The chain combines TRBV28 with TRBJ2-6; D unclear. This CDR3 comprises 20 residues. V was clipped by 5 bases and J by 0 bases, with 23 bases between them. CDR1 and CDR2 from the germline V gene are MDHEN and SYDVKM. The CDR3 DNA is TGTGCCAGCAGTCCGATATCCTTCGGCTCCGCGAGCTCTGGGGCCAACGTCCTGACTTTC. Amino acid sequence: CASSPISFGSASSGANVLTF.

This chain uses TRBV5-1 with TRBJ2-5, with a tentative D call TRBD1 (6 bases). The CDR3 runs 13 residues. Trimming stripped 5 bases from V and 3 bases from J, with 11 bases between. The germline gives CDR1 SGHRS, CDR2 YFSETQ. CDR3 nucleotides: TGCGCCAGCAGTTTTCCAGGGGAAGAGACCCAGTACTTC. This codes for CASSFPGEETQYF.

V and J are TRBV10-3 and TRBJ1-3; D is unresolved. CDR3 length: 15 amino acids. The germline V gene encodes CDR1 ENHRY and CDR2 SYGVKD. Trimming took off 0 bases at V and 4 bases at J, with 10 bases between the two ends. The CDR3 bases are TGTGCCATCAGTGAGTCGGGAGAGAGGGGAAACACCATATATTTT. Translation gives CAISESGERGNTIYF.

This clone has just a few counts. This chain uses TRBV28 with TRBJ2-5; D might be TRBD1 (6 bases). The CDR3 consists of 14 residues. V lost 7 bases and J 5 bases, leaving 17 bases between the germline ends. Germline lookup yields CDR1 MDHEN and CDR2 SYDVKM. Here the CDR3 reads CASIDTGYMETQYF. CDR3 sequence (DNA): TGTGCCAGCATCGATACAGGGTATATGGAGACCCAGTACTTC.

The chain combines TRBV15 with TRBJ2-7; the D is unclear. Trimming took 6 bases from V and 2 from J, leaving 17 bases between them. CDR1 LNHNV and CDR2 YYDKDF come from the germline V gene (reference sequence). The CDR3 totals 15 residues. The CDR3 sequence is CATRETHASAYEQYF. CDR3 DNA: TGTGCCACCAGAGAGACTCACGCCTCGGCCTACGAGCAGTACTTC.

The gene calls are TRBV5-1 and TRBJ1-4; D is unresolved. Germline loops: CDR1 SGHRS, CDR2 YFSETQ. This CDR3 contains 13 residues. The V and J ends lost 4 bases and 7 bases respectively, with 11 bases between them. CDR3 nucleotide sequence: TGCGCCAGCAGCGCGGGGTCCGGTGAAAAACTGTTTTTT. Translation gives CASSAGSGEKLFF. Based on the CDR3 plus reference TRBV5-1 and TRBJ1-4, the full variable domain is KAGVTQTPRYLIKTRGQQVTLSCSPISGHRSVSWYQQTPGQGLQFLFEYFSETQRNKGNFPGRFSGRQFSNSRSEMNVSTLELGDSALYLCASSAGSGEKLFFGSGTQLSVL.

The chain carries TRBV5-6 and TRBJ2-5; no firm D call. The CDR3 sequence is 12 residues long. V lost 3 bases, J lost 1 base, and 4 bases lay in between. Germline-derived CDR1 and CDR2 are SGHDT and YYEEEE. CDR3 in amino acids: CASSWGQETQYF. In nucleotides, the CDR3 is TGTGCCAGCAGCTGGGGCCAAGAGACCCAGTACTTC.

The rearrangement links TRBV5-1 to TRBJ2-7; tentative D call: TRBD1 (5 bases). The CDR3 runs 18 residues. Germline values: CDR1 SGHRS, CDR2 YFSETQ. V was cut by 0 bases and J by 4 bases, with 23 bases left in between. CDR3 loop: CASSLAPSTVSSRYEQYF. CDR3 nucleotide sequence: TGCGCCAGCAGCTTGGCCCCTTCGACAGTATCGTCTAGGTACGAGCAGTACTTC.

The chain employs TRBV5-1 and TRBJ2-1; D is possibly TRBD1 (5 bases). V was pared by 2 bases and J by 10 bases, with 19 bases between. The CDR3 runs to 15 residues. Germline V CDR1 and CDR2: SGHRS, YFSETQ. The CDR3: CASSFDGRPTGEQFF. CDR3 DNA sequence: TGCGCCAGCAGCTTTGACGGAAGGCCTACAGGCGAGCAGTTCTTC.

This clone was observed a handful of times. The chain couples TRBV5-1 to TRBJ1-1; D perhaps matches TRBD1 (5 bases). This CDR3 is 15 amino acids long. Trimming removed 0 bases from V and 0 bases from J, with 9 bases in between. Germline V CDR1 and CDR2: SGHRS, YFSETQ. CDR3 residues: CASSLDQGMNTEAFF. CDR3 sequence (DNA): TGCGCCAGCAGCTTGGACCAGGGCATGAACACTGAAGCTTTCTTT.

This chain uses TRBV9 with TRBJ2-1; D is undetermined. In germline, CDR1 is SGDLS, CDR2 YYNGEE. The CDR3 spans 15 residues. Trimming cost V 0 bases and J 9 bases, with 16 bases left between them. As DNA, the CDR3 is TGTGCCAGCAGCGTAGGACAAAGCCAGATGGGTGAGCAGTTCTTC. Translation: CASSVGQSQMGEQFF.

The chain has TRBV11-2 and TRBJ2-5; tentatively, D is TRBD1 (6 bases). The CDR3 totals 13 residues. CDR1 and CDR2 from the germline V gene are SGHAT and FQNNGV. V shed 5 bases and J shed 2 bases, with 9 bases lying between them. The CDR3 nucleotides are TGTGCCAGCAGCGAAGGACAGCAAGAGACCCAGTACTTC. Translation gives CASSEGQQETQYF. Full variable domain (missing parts from reference TRBV11-2 and TRBJ2-5): EAGVAQSPRYKIIEKRQSVAFWCNPISGHATLYWYQQILGQGPKLLIQFQNNGVVDDSQLPKDRFSAERLKGVDSTLKIQPAKLEDSAVYLCASSEGQQETQYFGPGTRLLVL.

This clone occurred a few times. The chain combines TRBV2 with TRBJ2-7; 10 bases agree with TRBD1. V lost 2 bases and J lost 1; bases outside the gene matches: 2. This CDR3 is 15 amino acids long. CDR1 and CDR2 from the germline V gene are SNHLY and FYNNEI. The CDR3 sequence is CASSEMGQGSYEQYF. CDR3 bases: TGTGCCAGCAGTGAAATGGGACAGGGGTCCTACGAGCAGTACTTC.

Of note for this clone: The sample contains more than one DNA sequence encoding this CDR3. The chain carries TRBV18 and TRBJ1-2; 9 bases align to TRBD1. The CDR3 is 14 residues long. J was trimmed by 4 bases and V by 3 bases; bases with no gene match: 3. Germline V CDR1 and CDR2: KGHSH, LQKENI. As DNA, the CDR3 is TGTGCCAGCTCACCCGGACAGGGGTCCTATGGCTACACCTTC. It encodes CASSPGQGSYGYTF.

V gene TRBV27 combines with J gene TRBJ1-5; maybe TRBD1 (6 bases). In germline, CDR1 is MNHEY, CDR2 SMNVEV (reference sequence). The V gene lost 4 bases and the J gene lost 4 bases, with 17 bases spanning the gap. The CDR3 runs 16 residues. In DNA form, the CDR3 reads TGTGCCAGCAGTTCTTGGAGACAGGTAGGGAATCAGCCCCAGCATTTT. It encodes CASSSWRQVGNQPQHF.

This chain joins TRBV6-5 and TRBJ2-5; possibly TRBD2 for D (6 bases). The CDR3 runs 12 residues. CDR1 MNHEY and CDR2 SVGAGI come from the germline V gene. Trimming removed 2 bases at V and 7 bases at J, with 8 bases between. CDR3 coding DNA: TGTGCCAGCAGTTACGGGGGGACGACCCAGTACTTC. Its protein is CASSYGGTTQYF.

J is TRBJ2-7 and V is TRBV5-5; D is uncertain. In germline, CDR1 is SGHKS, CDR2 YYEKEE (reference sequence). Trimming shortened V by 0 bases and J by 0 bases, and 10 bases separated the two germline ends. This CDR3 region has 15 residues. The CDR3 DNA follows: TGTGCCAGCAGCTTGGTCGCCTCGAGCTCCTACGAGCAGTACTTC. It specifies CASSLVASSSYEQYF.